Sequencing of this T cell receptor (beta chain) was carried out in a study of shared clonotypes between healthy human individuals. General study findings and limits: Even with large depth, rarefaction showed that sorted-subset sequencing was incomplete.

The repertoire was sequenced with immunoSEQ multiplex PCR; TCRdb's copy has only in-frame clones and lacks some. The sample shows 950,000 to 1,200,000 clones, 77% of them seen only once. CDR1 is SGHAT, CDR2 FQNNGV, per germline. The CDR3 sequence is 17 residues long. Trimming cost V 0 bases and J 5 bases, with 19 bases left between them. This clone was found once. Its antigen is currently unknown. This TCR derives from a man between 18 and 35 years old in good health. Some clones in this sample may be carry-over from other donors' samples. The sample comprised memory CD4+ T cells from PBMCs. Subset specified: CD45RA-negative fraction. This chain connects TRBV11-2 to TRBJ2-5, with D hard to call. CDR3 sequence (DNA): TGTGCCAGCAGCTTAGATCTCTTATCCCCGGTAGAGGAGACCCAGTACTTC. Its protein product is CASSLDLLSPVEETQYF.